This T cell receptor beta chain is from a study of blood T cell repertoires in COVID-19 (dated by TCRdb to the early 2020s). Some background on the complete study: Collaborator samples came from the United States, Italy and Spain and covered acute and convalescent phases of COVID-19. The material from the prospective study consisted of cDNA or gDNA derived from T cells, B-cell-depleted T cells, or PBMCs. The dataset comprised deeply sampled blood TCRbeta repertoires from subjects exposed to, actively infected with, or recovered from COVID-19. The repertoires were released in a freely available public database intended as a resource for research on the immune response to SARS-CoV-2. The samples were drawn from the first 160 participants of the ongoing ImmuneRACE study and from roughly 1,300 subjects provided by 6 global collaborators. The sample metadata nearly always contained a de-identified subject ID, COVID-19 status, age in years and sex. Where available, HLA class I and class II types were obtained from metadata supplied by the sample provider rather than from assay-based typing. What the research found in general, with its limitations: The amount of clinical and demographic metadata varied by source and participant and was provided uncurated.

Each collaborating institution followed its own protocols to collect whole blood in K2EDTA tubes. Collaborator samples were shipped for TCRbeta analysis as frozen whole blood, isolated PBMCs, or DNA extracted from either sample type. The CDR3 spans 19 residues, from the cysteine through the phenylalanine. Kept here is only the CDR3 DNA, which spans 57 bases and is read in frame from base 1. Here V drops 0 bases and J drops 5 bases, and the junction holds 16 bases not matched to any gene. According to the germline V gene (reference sequence), CDR1 reads LGHDT and CDR2 reads YNNKEL. TCRbeta CDR3 regions were amplified from genomic DNA using the immunoSEQ Assay, a bias-controlled multiplex PCR. As for the authors' bioinformatics: The number of nucleated cells in each sample was estimated by amplification of reference gene primers within the assay. To quantify the absolute abundance of each unique TCRbeta CDR3 rearrangement, sequence reads were collapsed and filtered. For each sample, productive Simpson clonality was calculated as the square root of Simpson's diversity index over productive rearrangements. Sourced from immuneACCESS, this table was stored by TCRdb with only in-frame sequences that have V and J called. A share of the clones is absent; for the studies checked, an unresolved V gene accounts for under half, and the remainder has no known explanation. The D gene and trimming were derived from the DNA, and the V and J assignments and clone size from that table. The sample includes around 180,000 clones, with under 80% observed a single time. Approximately 3% of the sample is in the top ten clones.

On this clone: Its specific antigen is unknown. The sample holds no much larger clone one base away, and base qualities are not on file.

In this chain, TRBV3-1 (or the pseudogene TRBV3-2) is recombined with TRBJ2-7; 10 bases in the middle match TRBD2. Source material: peripheral blood. The sequence was collected from a woman older than 75 with acute or convalescent COVID-19. CDR3 sequence: CASSQEPLGLAEPPHEQYF. In nucleotide form, the sequence is TGTGCCAGCAGCCAAGAGCCCCTTGGACTAGCGGAGCCCCCCCACGAGCAGTACTTC.